These 23 T cell receptor beta chains were sequenced from one sample in a study of T-cell memory formation after mild COVID-19. TCRdb passed the 5' RACE reads through MiXCR, listing each CDR3 protein once. The profile shows approximately 450,000 distinct CDR3 sequences, 15% to 20% of them singletons. Material: PBMCs or a T cell subset sorted from them (not recorded which). These receptors were collected from an adult woman who had mild COVID-19 (a few samples of this study predate the infection). Cell type and time point are not known.

This rearrangement joins TRBV29-1 to TRBJ1-5; unclear D gene. The germline V gene has CDR1 SQVTM and CDR2 ANQGSEA. The CDR3 is made up of 13 amino acids. V was clipped by 0 bases and J by 4 bases, with 7 bases between them. CDR3 sequence reads: CSVEEGQNQPQHF. In DNA form, the CDR3 reads TGCAGCGTTGAAGAGGGCCAGAATCAGCCCCAGCATTTT. Based on the CDR3 plus reference TRBV29-1 and TRBJ1-5, the full variable domain is SAVISQKPSRDICQRGTSLTIQCQVDSQVTMMFWYRQQPGQSLTLIATANQGSEATYESGFVIDKFPISRPNLTFSTLTVSNMSPEDSSIYLCSVEEGQNQPQHFGDGTRLSIL.

Worth noting for this clonotype: Lacking the conserved final phenylalanine or tryptophan, this CDR3 likely reflects a read error. The DNA is left out, because the CDR3 cannot be placed on it with certainty; the CDR3 is given as TCRdb lists it. V usage is TRBV7-2 and J usage is TRBJ2-2. From its first to its last residue, the CDR3 has 9 amino acids. Per the germline V gene, CDR1 is SGHTA and CDR2 is FQGNSA. The CDR3 sequence: CASSSGLLL.

The table lists this clonotype with a few counts. The chain recombines TRBV6-5 with TRBJ2-1; 7 bases agree with TRBD1. CDR3 length equals 15 residues. J lost 3 bases, V lost 4 bases, and 6 bases had no gene match. Germline assignment: CDR1 MNHEY and CDR2 SVGAGI. CDR3: CASSFDRADYNEQFF. Written as DNA, the CDR3 is TGTGCCAGCAGTTTTGACAGGGCGGACTACAATGAGCAGTTCTTC.

The chain couples TRBV6-5 to TRBJ2-2; D remains unclear. The CDR3 runs to 13 residues. Per the germline V gene, CDR1 is MNHEY and CDR2 is SVGAGI. The V end lost 2 bases, the J end lost 7 bases, and 8 bases lay between the germline ends. This chain's CDR3 is CASSYLAVGELFF. The CDR3 DNA follows: TGTGCCAGCAGTTACCTGGCAGTCGGGGAGCTGTTTTTT.

This chain joins TRBV10-3 and TRBJ2-5; D gene unclear. Germline V lookup: CDR1 ENHRY, CDR2 SYGVKD. There are 11 residues in the CDR3. V was clipped by 8 bases and J by 6 bases, with 10 bases between them. The CDR3, as DNA: TGTGCCATCGGGGTTTCTAAGACCCAGTACTTC. Its translation is CAIGVSKTQYF.

This clonotype was picked up a small number of times. The genes are TRBV29-1 and TRBJ1-2, with 9 bases aligning to TRBD1. Germline trimming cut 4 bases from V and 4 bases from J; bases unmatched to any gene: 7. This CDR3 contains 14 residues. Germline V gives CDR1 SQVTM, CDR2 ANQGSEA. Here the CDR3 reads CSVVGRDRVYGYTF. CDR3 in DNA: TGCAGCGTTGTGGGCCGGGACAGGGTCTATGGCTACACCTTC. The complete variable domain, with remaining parts taken from reference TRBV29-1 and TRBJ1-2, reads SAVISQKPSRDICQRGTSLTIQCQVDSQVTMMFWYRQQPGQSLTLIATANQGSEATYESGFVIDKFPISRPNLTFSTLTVSNMSPEDSSIYLCSVVGRDRVYGYTFGSGTRLTVV.

This clonotype has a handful of counts. The rearrangement joins TRBV7-3 to TRBJ2-3; unclear D gene. Trimming removed 1 base at V and 5 bases at J, with 13 bases between. CDR3 length: 15 amino acids. Germline V CDR1 and CDR2: SGHTA, FQGTGA. The CDR3 sequence is CASSLKYYSEDTQYF. As DNA, the CDR3 is TGTGCCAGCAGCTTAAAATACTATTCGGAAGATACGCAGTATTTT. The whole variable domain, remainder taken from reference TRBV7-3 and TRBJ2-3, is GAGVSQTPSNKVTEKGKYVELRCDPISGHTALYWYRQSLGQGPEFLIYFQGTGAADDSGLPNDRFFAVRPEGSVSTLKIQRTERGDSAVYLCASSLKYYSEDTQYFGPGTRLTVL.

This clonotype has at least ten counts. The genes are TRBV14 and TRBJ2-1; D remains ambiguous. This CDR3 is built from 16 residues. The germline CDR1 and CDR2 sequences are SGHDN and FVKESK. Trimming cost V 4 bases and J 2 bases, with 15 bases left between them. The CDR3 region is CASSRNLGNTYNEQFF. The CDR3 DNA reads as TGTGCCAGCAGCCGGAATCTAGGAAACACCTACAATGAGCAGTTCTTC. The full variable domain, rest sourced from reference TRBV14 and TRBJ2-1, is EAGVTQFPSHSVIEKGQTVTLRCDPISGHDNLYWYRRVMGKEIKFLLHFVKESKQDESGMPNNRFLAERTGGTYSTLKVQPAELEDSGVYFCASSRNLGNTYNEQFFGPGTRLTVL.

V usage is TRBV6-6 and J usage is TRBJ2-3, with unresolved D. Germline V gene data show CDR1 as MNHNY and CDR2 as SVGAGI (reference sequence). The ends were cut back, 4 bases at V and 2 bases at J, with 13 bases in the middle. CDR3 length equals 15 residues. CDR3 loop: CASSLEESYTDTQYF. The CDR3 region has the DNA TGTGCCAGCAGTTTAGAGGAGTCTTACACAGATACGCAGTATTTT.

The gene calls are TRBV5-1 and TRBJ2-3; 9 bases fit TRBD1. The CDR3 consists of 17 residues. Germline V lookup: CDR1 SGHRS, CDR2 YFSETQ. V shed 2 bases and J 11 bases; nucleotides not matched to a gene: 18. CDR3 region: CASSLQPGTGTPRGQYF. The CDR3 DNA is TGCGCCAGCAGCTTACAGCCCGGGACAGGGACCCCGCGGGGGCAGTATTTT.

The CDR3 DNA follows: TGCAGTGCTTCCGGGACAGGGACCTACGAGCAGTACTTC. Protein sequence: CSASGTGTYEQYF. This chain connects TRBV20-1 to TRBJ2-7, with TRBD1 matching over 9 bases. The CDR3 has 13 amino acids. V lost 5 bases and J lost 2; bases outside the gene matches: 4. CDR1 and CDR2 (germline): DFQATT, SNEGSKA (reference sequence).

The chain is built from TRBV23-1 and TRBJ1-2, with TRBD1 identical over 9 bases. TRBV23-1 belongs to the ORF category, with a function that is uncertain. The CDR3 runs 15 residues. Losses at the gene ends were 6 bases for V and 8 bases for J; bases not matched to a gene: 13. This CDR3 reads CASRGQGRDWRGYTF. Here the CDR3 DNA reads TGCGCCAGCAGGGGACAGGGACGGGATTGGCGAGGCTACACCTTC.

The rearrangement joins TRBV11-2 to TRBJ1-1; D gene unclear. Between the trimmed V and J ends, which lost 1 base and 8 bases, there was a span of 11 bases. This CDR3 is 13 amino acids long. Germline assignment: CDR1 SGHAT and CDR2 FQNNGV. CDR3 loop: CASSLGSSSEAFF. The CDR3 DNA reads as TGTGCCAGCAGCTTAGGCAGCTCCTCCGAAGCTTTCTTT.

The V and J genes are TRBV12-3 or TRBV12-4 and TRBJ2-7, with 7 positions matching TRBD2. The CDR3 is 13 amino acids. The junction had 4 bases not matched to a gene; V was cut back by 3 bases and J by 5 bases. Here the CDR3 DNA reads TGTGCCAGCAGTTTCGTGACTAGCAACGAGCAGTACTTC. Translated: CASSFVTSNEQYF.

This clonotype has more than one count but fewer than ten. This chain uses TRBV12-3 or TRBV12-4 with TRBJ1-4; D unclear. The CDR3 has 11 residues. The V gene lost 7 bases and the J gene lost 7 bases, with 7 bases spanning the gap. The CDR3 protein is CASTSFEKLFF. The CDR3 bases are TGTGCCAGCACCTCCTTTGAAAAACTGTTTTTT.

This clonotype was seen more than once but under ten times. The V and J genes are TRBV29-1 and TRBJ2-5; D is perhaps TRBD1 or TRBD2 (7 bases each). The CDR3 is 15 residues long. From germline, CDR1 is SQVTM and CDR2 ANQGSEA. Trimming stripped 4 bases from V and 3 bases from J, with 18 bases between. CDR3: CSVGSGSGTEETQYF. The CDR3, as DNA: TGCAGCGTTGGGTCAGGGAGCGGGACAGAAGAGACCCAGTACTTC.

In DNA form, the CDR3 reads TGCGCCAGCAGGATACAAGAGACCCAGTACTTC. It encodes CASRIQETQYF. The chain is built from TRBV5-1 and TRBJ2-5, with D unclear. From germline, CDR1 is SGHRS and CDR2 YFSETQ. V lost 5 bases to trimming and J lost 2 bases, with 4 bases between them. This CDR3 spans 11 amino acids.

This clonotype was observed a few times. The gene calls are TRBV12-3 or TRBV12-4 and TRBJ2-7; TRBD2 agrees at 14 bases. The CDR3 runs 15 residues. After removal of 6 bases from V and 6 bases from J, the junction contained 7 bases not matched to a gene. For the CDR3, the DNA is TGTGCCAGCAGCTCCGGACTAGCGGGAGGCGGCGAGCAGTACTTC. Translated: CASSSGLAGGGEQYF.

The chain recombines TRBV5-1 with TRBJ1-3; D perhaps matches TRBD1 (5 bases). The CDR3 consists of 15 residues. The V gene lost 6 bases and the J gene lost 0 bases, with 13 bases spanning the gap. The germline gives CDR1 SGHRS, CDR2 YFSETQ. In nucleotides, the CDR3 is TGCGCCAGCACTCCGGGACCGAGCTCTGGAAACACCATATATTTT. Its translation: CASTPGPSSGNTIYF.

The sample holds many counts of this clonotype. The chain uses TRBV12-3 or TRBV12-4 and TRBJ2-1; TRBD2 matches at 12 bases. The V and J ends lost 6 bases and 7 bases, in that order; junction bases with no gene match: 4. The length of the CDR3 is 14 residues. CDR3 sequence reads: CASRLAGGQNEQFF. The CDR3 DNA follows: TGTGCCAGCAGACTAGCGGGAGGTCAAAATGAGCAGTTCTTC.

On this clonotype: The missing conserved phenylalanine or tryptophan at the end of this CDR3 makes a read error likely. The DNA for the CDR3 is TGTGCCAGCAGCAGATCAGGGACAGGGGCGGCCACCGGGGAGCTGTTTTTG. Amino acids: CASSRSGTGAATGELFL. V gene TRBV7-2 combines with J gene TRBJ2-2; TRBD1 aligns across 10 bases. This CDR3 spans 17 amino acids. Germline CDR1 SGHTA, CDR2 FQGNSA. V gave up 5 bases and J gave up 4 bases; unmatched junction bases: 10.

This clonotype appeared a few times. The chain is built from TRBV7-8 and TRBJ1-5, with no clear D. The CDR3 contains 15 residues. With 5 bases removed from V and 3 bases from J, the gap between germline ends came to 14 bases. Germline CDR1 is SGHVS and CDR2 is FQNEAQ. CDR3 sequence (DNA): TGTGCCAGCAGCCCCCGAACCCGAGCCAATCAGCCCCAGCATTTT. Its translation is CASSPRTRANQPQHF.

This clonotype has a count of ten or more. The chain carries TRBV20-1 and TRBJ2-3, with TRBD1 as a possible D gene (6 bases). The V gene's germline CDR1 is DFQATT and CDR2 SNEGSKA (reference sequence). The CDR3 totals 15 residues. V gave up 3 bases and J gave up 3 bases, with 16 bases separating them. CDR3 sequence (DNA): TGCAGTGCTAGCCCCTTAACAGGGTTAACAGATACGCAGTATTTT. Its protein product is CSASPLTGLTDTQYF.